This T cell receptor beta chain was captured by sequencing in a study of blood T cells in healthy people across ages. About the study: Capturing about one barcoded beta molecule per two T cells was achieved by template switching.

The CDR3 contains 13 residues. V shed 4 bases and J 1 base; nucleotides not matched to a gene: 2. Germline V CDR1 and CDR2: SQVTM, ANQGSEA. The authors ran a second PCR of 7 to 11 cycles using a sample-barcoded 5' primer and a J-beta primer mix. TCRdb re-analysed the 5' RACE reads in MiXCR, keeping a single row per CDR3 protein. Here the sample spans 700,000 to 1,000,000 distinct CDR3 sequences, around 45% being singletons. Remarks on this clonotype: The antigen is undetermined.

Study-level results: Whereas aged donors had fewer naive CD4+ cells, long-lived donors had more of them and higher diversity.

The chain employs TRBV29-1 and TRBJ2-5, with 8 bases identical to TRBD1. Sequenced material: blood. The source is a man in his 60s in good health. The CDR3 DNA is TGCAGCGTTGTAGGGACAGGCCAAGAGACCCAGTACTTC. Its protein is CSVVGTGQETQYF.